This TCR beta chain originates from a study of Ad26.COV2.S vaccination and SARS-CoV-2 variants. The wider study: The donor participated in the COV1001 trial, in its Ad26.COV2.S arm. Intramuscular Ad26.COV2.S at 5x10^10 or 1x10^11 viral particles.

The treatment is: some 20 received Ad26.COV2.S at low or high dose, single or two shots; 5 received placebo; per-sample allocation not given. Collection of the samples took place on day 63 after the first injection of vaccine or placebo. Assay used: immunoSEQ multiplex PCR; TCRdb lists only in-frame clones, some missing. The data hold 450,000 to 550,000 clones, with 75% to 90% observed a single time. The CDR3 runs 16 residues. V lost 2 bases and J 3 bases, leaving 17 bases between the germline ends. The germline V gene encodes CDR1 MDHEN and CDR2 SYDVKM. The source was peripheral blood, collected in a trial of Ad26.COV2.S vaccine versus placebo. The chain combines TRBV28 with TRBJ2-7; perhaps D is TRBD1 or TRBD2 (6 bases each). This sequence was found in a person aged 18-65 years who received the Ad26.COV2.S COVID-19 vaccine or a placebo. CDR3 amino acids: CASSLATTGRIYEQYF. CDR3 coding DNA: TGTGCCAGCAGTTTAGCTACTACAGGGAGGATCTACGAGCAGTACTTC.